This T cell receptor (beta chain) was observed in a study of glioma-infiltrating T cells after dendritic cell vaccination. This CDR3 has 14 amino acids. Unmatched junction bases numbered 4, after V lost 6 bases and J lost 1 base. In germline, CDR1 is SGHRS, CDR2 YFSETQ. Fresh-frozen tumor tissue and more than two years of survival data were available for all. Profiling relied on immunoSEQ multiplex PCR, and the TCRdb table lists in-frame clones only, not all of them. The sample has approximately 82,000 clones; 70% to 90% are singletons. The rearrangement links TRBV5-1 to TRBJ2-1; TRBD2 aligns across 7 bases. The receptor comes from a human donor with glioblastoma. Source: blood, taken before dendritic cell vaccination. CDR3 protein: CASKSAGSYNEQFF. In DNA, the CDR3 is TGCGCCAGCAAATCAGCGGGATCCTACAATGAGCAGTTCTTC.